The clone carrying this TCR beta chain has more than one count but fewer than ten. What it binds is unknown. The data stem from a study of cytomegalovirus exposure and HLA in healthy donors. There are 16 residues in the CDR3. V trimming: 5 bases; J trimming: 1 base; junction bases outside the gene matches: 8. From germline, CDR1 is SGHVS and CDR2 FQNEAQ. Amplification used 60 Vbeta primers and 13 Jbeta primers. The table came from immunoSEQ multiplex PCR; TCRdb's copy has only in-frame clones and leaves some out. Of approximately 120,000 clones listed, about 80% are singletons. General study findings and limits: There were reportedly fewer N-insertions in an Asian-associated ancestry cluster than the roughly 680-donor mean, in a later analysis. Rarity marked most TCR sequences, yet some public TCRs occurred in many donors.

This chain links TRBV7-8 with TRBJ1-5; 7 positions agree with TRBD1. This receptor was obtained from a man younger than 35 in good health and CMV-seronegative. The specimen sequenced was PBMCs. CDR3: CASSQRQGISNQPQHF. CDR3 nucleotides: TGTGCCAGCAGCCAAAGACAGGGTATCAGCAATCAGCCCCAGCATTTT.